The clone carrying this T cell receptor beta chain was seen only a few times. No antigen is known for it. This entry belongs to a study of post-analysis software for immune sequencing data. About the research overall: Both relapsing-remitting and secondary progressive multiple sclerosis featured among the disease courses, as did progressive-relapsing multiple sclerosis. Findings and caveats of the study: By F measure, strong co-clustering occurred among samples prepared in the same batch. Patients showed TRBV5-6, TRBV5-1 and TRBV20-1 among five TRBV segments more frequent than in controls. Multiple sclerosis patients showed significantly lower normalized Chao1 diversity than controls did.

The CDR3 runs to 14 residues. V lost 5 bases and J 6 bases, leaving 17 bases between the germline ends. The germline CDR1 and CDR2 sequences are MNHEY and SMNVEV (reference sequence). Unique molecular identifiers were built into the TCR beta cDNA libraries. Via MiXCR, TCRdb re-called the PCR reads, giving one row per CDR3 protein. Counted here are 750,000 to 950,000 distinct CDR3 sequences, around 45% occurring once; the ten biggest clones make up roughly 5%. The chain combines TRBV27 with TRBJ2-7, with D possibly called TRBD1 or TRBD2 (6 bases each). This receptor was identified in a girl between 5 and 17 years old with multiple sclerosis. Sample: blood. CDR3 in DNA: TGTGCCAGCAGTATCGGGACACCGGAGGGCGAGCAGTACTTC. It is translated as CASSIGTPEGEQYF.